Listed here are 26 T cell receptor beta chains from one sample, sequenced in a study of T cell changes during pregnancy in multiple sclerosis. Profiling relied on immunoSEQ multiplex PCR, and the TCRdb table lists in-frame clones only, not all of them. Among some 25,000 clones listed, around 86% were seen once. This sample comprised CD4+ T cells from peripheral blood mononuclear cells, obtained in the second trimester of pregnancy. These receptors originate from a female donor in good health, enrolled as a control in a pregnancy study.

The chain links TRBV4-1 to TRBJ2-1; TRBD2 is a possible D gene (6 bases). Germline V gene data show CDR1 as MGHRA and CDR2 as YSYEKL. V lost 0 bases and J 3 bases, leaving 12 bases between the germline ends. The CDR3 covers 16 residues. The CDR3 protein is CASSQEGRGFYNEQFF. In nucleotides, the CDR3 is TGCGCCAGCAGCCAAGAGGGGCGGGGATTCTACAATGAGCAGTTCTTC.

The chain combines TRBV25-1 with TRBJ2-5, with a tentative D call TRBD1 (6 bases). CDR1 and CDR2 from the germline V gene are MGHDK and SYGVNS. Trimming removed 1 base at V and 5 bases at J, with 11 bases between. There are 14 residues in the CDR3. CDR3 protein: CASSEFGGGETQYF. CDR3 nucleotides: TGTGCCAGCAGTGAATTTGGGGGCGGGGAGACCCAGTACTTC.

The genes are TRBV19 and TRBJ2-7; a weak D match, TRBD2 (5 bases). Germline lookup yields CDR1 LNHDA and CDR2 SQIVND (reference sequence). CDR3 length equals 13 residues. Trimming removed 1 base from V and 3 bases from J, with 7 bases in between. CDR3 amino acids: CASSIAEGYEQYF. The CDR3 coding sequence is TGTGCCAGTAGTATAGCCGAGGGCTACGAGCAGTACTTC.

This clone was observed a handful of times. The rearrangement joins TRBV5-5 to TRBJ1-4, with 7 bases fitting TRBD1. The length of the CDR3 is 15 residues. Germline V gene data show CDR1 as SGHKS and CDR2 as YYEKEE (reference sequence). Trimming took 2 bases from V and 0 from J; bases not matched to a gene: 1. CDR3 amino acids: CASSLGTATNEKLFF. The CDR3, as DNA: TGTGCCAGCAGCTTAGGGACAGCAACTAATGAAAAACTGTTTTTT. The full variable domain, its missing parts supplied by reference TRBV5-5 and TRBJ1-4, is DAGVTQSPTHLIKTRGQQVTLRCSPISGHKSVSWYQQVLGQGPQFIFQYYEKEERGRGNFPDRFSARQFPNYSSELNVNALLLGDSALYLCASSLGTATNEKLFFGSGTQLSVL.

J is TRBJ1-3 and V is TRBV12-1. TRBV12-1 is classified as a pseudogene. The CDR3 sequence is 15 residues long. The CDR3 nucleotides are TGTGCCAGCAGCTCTCGGGGGTACTCTGGAAACACCATATATTTT. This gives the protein CASSSRGYSGNTIYF.

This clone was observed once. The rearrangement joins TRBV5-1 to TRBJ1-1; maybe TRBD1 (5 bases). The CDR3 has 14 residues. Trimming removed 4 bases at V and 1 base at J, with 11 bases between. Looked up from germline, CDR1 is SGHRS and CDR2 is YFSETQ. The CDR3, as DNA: TGCGCCAGCAGCGCAGGGAGGGAGAACACTGAAGCTTTCTTT. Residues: CASSAGRENTEAFF.

The CDR3 spells CASSESLAAYNEQFF. CDR3 sequence (DNA): TGTGCCAGCAGTGAATCGCTAGCGGCCTACAATGAGCAGTTCTTC. This chain links TRBV2 with TRBJ2-1, with 7 bases matching TRBD2. In germline, CDR1 is SNHLY, CDR2 FYNNEI. Germline trimming cut 2 bases from V and 2 bases from J; bases unmatched to any gene: 3. The CDR3 sequence is 15 residues long.

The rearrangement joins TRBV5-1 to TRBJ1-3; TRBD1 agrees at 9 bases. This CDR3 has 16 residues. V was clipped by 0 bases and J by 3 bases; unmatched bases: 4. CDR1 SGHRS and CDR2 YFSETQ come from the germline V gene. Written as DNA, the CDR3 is TGCGCCAGCAGCTTGGCAGGGGACAGGGTTGGAAACACCATATATTTT. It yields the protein CASSLAGDRVGNTIYF.

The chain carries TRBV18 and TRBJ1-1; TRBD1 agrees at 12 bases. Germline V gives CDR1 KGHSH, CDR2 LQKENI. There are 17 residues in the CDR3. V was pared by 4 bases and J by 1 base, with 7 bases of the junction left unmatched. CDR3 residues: CASSLRPGQGANTEAFF. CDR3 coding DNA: TGTGCCAGCTCACTTAGACCGGGACAGGGGGCGAACACTGAAGCTTTCTTT.

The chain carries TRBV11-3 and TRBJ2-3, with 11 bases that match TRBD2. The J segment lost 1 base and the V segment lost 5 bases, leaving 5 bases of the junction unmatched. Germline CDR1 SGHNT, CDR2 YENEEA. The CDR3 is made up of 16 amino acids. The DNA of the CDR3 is TGTGCCAGCAGCCCCCTAGCGGGGGGCGGCACAGATACGCAGTATTTT. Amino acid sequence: CASSPLAGGGTDTQYF.

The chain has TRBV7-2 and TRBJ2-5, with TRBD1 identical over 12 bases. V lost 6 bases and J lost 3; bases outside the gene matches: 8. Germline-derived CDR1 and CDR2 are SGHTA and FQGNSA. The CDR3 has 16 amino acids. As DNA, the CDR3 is TGTGCCAGCAGGCGGGGGGACAGGGGGCTGGAAGAGACCCAGTACTTC. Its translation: CASRRGDRGLEETQYF.

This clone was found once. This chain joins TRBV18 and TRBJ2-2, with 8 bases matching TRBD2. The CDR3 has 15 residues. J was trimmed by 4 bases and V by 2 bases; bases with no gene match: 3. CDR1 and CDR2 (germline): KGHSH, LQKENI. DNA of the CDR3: TGTGCCAGCTCACCAACAGCGGGAGTCACCGGGGAGCTGTTTTTT. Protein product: CASSPTAGVTGELFF.

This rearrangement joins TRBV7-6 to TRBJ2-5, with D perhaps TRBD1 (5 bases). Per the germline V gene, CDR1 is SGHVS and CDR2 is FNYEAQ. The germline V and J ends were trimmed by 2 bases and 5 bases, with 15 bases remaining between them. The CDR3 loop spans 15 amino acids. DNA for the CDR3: TGTGCCAGCAGCTTATGGGGCGATCGGTGGGAGACCCAGTACTTC. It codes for CASSLWGDRWETQYF.

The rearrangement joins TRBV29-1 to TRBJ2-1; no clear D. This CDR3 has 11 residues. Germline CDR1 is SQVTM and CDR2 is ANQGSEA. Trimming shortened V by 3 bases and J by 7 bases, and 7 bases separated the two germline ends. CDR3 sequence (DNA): TGCAGCGTTGAGGGCCGGAATGAGCAGTTCTTC. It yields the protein CSVEGRNEQFF.

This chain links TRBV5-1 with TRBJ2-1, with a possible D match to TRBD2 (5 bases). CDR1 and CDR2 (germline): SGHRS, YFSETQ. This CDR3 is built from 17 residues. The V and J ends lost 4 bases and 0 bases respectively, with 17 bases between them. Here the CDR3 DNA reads TGCGCCAGCAGCACCGACTTCTCTAGCCTCTCCTACAATGAGCAGTTCTTC. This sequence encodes CASSTDFSSLSYNEQFF.

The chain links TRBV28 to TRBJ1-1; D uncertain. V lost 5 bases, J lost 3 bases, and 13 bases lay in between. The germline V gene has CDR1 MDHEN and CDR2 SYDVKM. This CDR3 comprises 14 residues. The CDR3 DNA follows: TGTGCCAGCAGTCCAAGGACGGGGTACACTGAAGCTTTCTTT. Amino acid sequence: CASSPRTGYTEAFF. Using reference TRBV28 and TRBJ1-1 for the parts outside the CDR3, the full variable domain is DVKVTQSSRYLVKRTGEKVFLECVQDMDHENMFWYRQDPGLGLRLIYFSYDVKMKEKGDIPEGYSVSREKKERFSLILESASTNQTSMYLCASSPRTGYTEAFFGQGTRLTVV.

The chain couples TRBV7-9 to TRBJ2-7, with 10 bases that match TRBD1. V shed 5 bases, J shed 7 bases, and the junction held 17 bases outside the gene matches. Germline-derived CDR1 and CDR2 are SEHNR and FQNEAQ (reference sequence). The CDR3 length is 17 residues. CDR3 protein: CASSDNVGTGAEGEQYF. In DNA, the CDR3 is TGTGCCAGCAGCGATAACGTGGGGACAGGGGCCGAGGGGGAGCAGTACTTC.

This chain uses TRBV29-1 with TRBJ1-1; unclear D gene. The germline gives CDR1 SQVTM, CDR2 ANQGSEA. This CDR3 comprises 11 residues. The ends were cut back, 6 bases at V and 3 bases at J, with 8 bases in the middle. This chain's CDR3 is CSVLRDTEAFF. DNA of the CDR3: TGCAGCGTCCTCCGGGACACTGAAGCTTTCTTT.

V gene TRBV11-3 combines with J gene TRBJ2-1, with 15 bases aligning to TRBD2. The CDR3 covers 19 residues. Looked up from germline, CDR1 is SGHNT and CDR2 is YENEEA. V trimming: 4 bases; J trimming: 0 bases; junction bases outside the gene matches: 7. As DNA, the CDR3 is TGTGCCAGCAGCTCCGGACTAGCGGGGGGGGGAAGCTCCTACAATGAGCAGTTCTTC. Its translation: CASSSGLAGGGSSYNEQFF.

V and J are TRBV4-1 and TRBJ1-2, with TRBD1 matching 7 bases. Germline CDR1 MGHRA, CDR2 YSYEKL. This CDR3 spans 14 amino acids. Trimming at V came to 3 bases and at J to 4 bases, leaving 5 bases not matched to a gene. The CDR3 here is CASSHPDRAYGYTF. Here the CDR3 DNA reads TGCGCCAGCAGCCATCCCGACAGGGCCTATGGCTACACCTTC.

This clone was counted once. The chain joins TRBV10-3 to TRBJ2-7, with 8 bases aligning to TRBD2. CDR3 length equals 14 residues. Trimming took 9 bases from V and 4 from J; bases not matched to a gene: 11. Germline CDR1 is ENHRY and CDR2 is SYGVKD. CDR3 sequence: CAISERGGQYEQYF. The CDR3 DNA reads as TGTGCCATATCCGAACGGGGGGGCCAGTACGAGCAGTACTTC.

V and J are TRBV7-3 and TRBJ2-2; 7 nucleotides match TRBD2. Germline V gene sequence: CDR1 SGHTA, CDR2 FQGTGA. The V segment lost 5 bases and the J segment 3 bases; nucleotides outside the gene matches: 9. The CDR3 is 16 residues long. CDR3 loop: CASSPMAGRDTGELFF. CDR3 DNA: TGTGCCAGCAGCCCGATGGCGGGGAGGGACACCGGGGAGCTGTTTTTT.

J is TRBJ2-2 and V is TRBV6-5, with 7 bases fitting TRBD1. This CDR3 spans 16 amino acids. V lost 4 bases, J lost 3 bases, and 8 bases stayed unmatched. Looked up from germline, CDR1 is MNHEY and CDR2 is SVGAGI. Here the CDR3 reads CASSSSVTGYTGELFF. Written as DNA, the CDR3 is TGTGCCAGCAGTTCGTCGGTGACAGGGTACACCGGGGAGCTGTTTTTT.

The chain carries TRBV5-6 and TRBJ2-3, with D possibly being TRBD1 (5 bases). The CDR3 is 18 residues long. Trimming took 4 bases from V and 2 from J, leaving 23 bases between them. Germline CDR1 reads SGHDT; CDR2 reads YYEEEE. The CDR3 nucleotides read TGTGCCAGCAGCCCCTCGGTGCAGGGATGGGTTTCCACAGATACGCAGTATTTT. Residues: CASSPSVQGWVSTDTQYF.

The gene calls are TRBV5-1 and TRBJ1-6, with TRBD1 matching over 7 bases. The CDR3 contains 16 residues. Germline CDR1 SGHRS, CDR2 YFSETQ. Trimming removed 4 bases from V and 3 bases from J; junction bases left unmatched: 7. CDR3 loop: CASSPGQAVYNSPLHF. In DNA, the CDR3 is TGCGCCAGCAGCCCCGGACAGGCAGTCTATAATTCACCCCTCCACTTT.

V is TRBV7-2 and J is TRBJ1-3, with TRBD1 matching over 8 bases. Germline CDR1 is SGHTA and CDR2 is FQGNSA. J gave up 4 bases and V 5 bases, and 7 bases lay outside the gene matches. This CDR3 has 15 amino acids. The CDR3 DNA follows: TGTGCCAGCAGCGACCGACAGGGGTCGGGAAACACCATATATTTT. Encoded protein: CASSDRQGSGNTIYF.